Presented here are 6 T cell receptor beta chains from one specimen sequenced in a study of technical replicates of blood from four donors. Clones were read by immunoSEQ multiplex PCR, and TCRdb kept only the in-frame ones, dropping some. The sample includes tens of thousands of clones, 80% to 90% of them seen just once. Material for sequencing was PBMCs. All receptors derive from a human donor in good health. Some clones in this sample may be carry-over from other donors' samples.

The V gene is TRBV6-1, the J gene TRBJ1-1; a weak D match, TRBD1 (6 bases). The germline V and J ends were trimmed by 5 bases and 4 bases, with 14 bases remaining between them. This CDR3 is built from 14 residues. Germline V gives CDR1 MNHNS, CDR2 SASEGT. In DNA, the CDR3 is TGTGCCAGCAGTATACCAACAGGGTCCACTGAAGCTTTCTTT. This sequence encodes CASSIPTGSTEAFF.

The chain uses TRBV25-1 and TRBJ2-1, with 8 bases matching TRBD1. The germline V gene has CDR1 MGHDK and CDR2 SYGVNS. The CDR3 loop spans 13 amino acids. V was clipped by 3 bases and J by 11 bases; unmatched bases: 6. CDR3 loop: CASSEAGGVKQFF. For the CDR3, the DNA is TGTGCCAGCAGTGAGGCAGGGGGCGTGAAGCAGTTCTTC.

The chain uses TRBV30 and TRBJ2-2; TRBD2 is a possible D gene (5 bases). V was trimmed by 4 bases and J by 5 bases, leaving 14 bases between them. From germline, CDR1 is GTSNPN and CDR2 SVGIG (reference sequence). CDR3 length: 14 amino acids. The CDR3 DNA sequence: TGTGCCTGGACTCAACTAGTGCAGACCGGGGAGCTGTTTTTT. It specifies CAWTQLVQTGELFF.

The chain is built from TRBV6-6 and TRBJ2-2; 7 bases line up with TRBD2. The CDR3 has 16 residues. CDR1 is MNHNY and CDR2 is SVGAGI in the germline V gene (reference sequence). V trimming: 2 bases; J trimming: 6 bases; junction bases outside the gene matches: 9. CDR3: CASSYGAAGEPGELFF. In DNA, the CDR3 is TGTGCCAGCAGTTACGGGGCCGCGGGGGAGCCCGGGGAGCTGTTTTTT.

V and J are TRBV10-3 and TRBJ2-7; 11 bases map to TRBD1. The germline gives CDR1 ENHRY, CDR2 SYGVKD. This CDR3 contains 13 residues. The ends lost 6 bases at V and 2 bases at J; junction bases unmatched: 0. The CDR3 sequence is CAIRDRGPYEQYF. CDR3 nucleotides: TGTGCCATCAGGGACAGGGGGCCCTACGAGCAGTACTTC.

This chain joins TRBV6-1 and TRBJ1-2; 7 positions agree with TRBD1. With 8 bases clipped from V and 4 bases from J, the junction kept 10 bases outside the gene matches. The CDR3 sequence is 14 residues long. Germline V lookup: CDR1 MNHNS, CDR2 SASEGT. DNA of the CDR3: TGTGCCAGCGTACCGGGACAGAGCTTCTATGGCTACACCTTC. The encoded protein is CASVPGQSFYGYTF.